A selection of T cell receptor beta chains follows, all from one sample in a study of identical twins. MiXCR, run by TCRdb on the 5' RACE reads, gives a single entry per CDR3 protein. The sample holds fewer than 900,000 distinct CDR3 sequences, about 20% seen once. The data also belong to a second study, concerning T cells expressing NK-cell markers.

Input material: PBMCs. Every receptor here comes from a young woman in good health. CDR3s include the opening cysteine and the closing phenylalanine or tryptophan. The D gene is left open where the match is weak. Clone size is given for some rows only: seen once, a few or many times, or a class if the clone is expanded.

J: TRBJ1-2; V: TRBV29-1; size: few; D: NA; CDR3: CSVREENYGYTF; DNA: TGCAGCGTTCGGGAGGAAAACTATGGCTACACCTTC
J: TRBJ2-2; V: TRBV10-1; size: NA; D: NA; CDR3: CASSEQGGELFF; DNA: TGCGCCAGCAGTGAGCAGGGCGGGGAGCTGTTTTTT
J: TRBJ1-1; V: TRBV5-1; size: NA; D: TRBD1; CDR3: CASSRTGANAGMNTEAFF; DNA: TGCGCCAGCAGCAGGACAGGGGCCAACGCTGGAATGAACACTGAAGCTTTCTTT
J: TRBJ2-5; V: TRBV12-3/TRBV12-4; size: few; D: TRBD2; CDR3: CASSSPMGLAGEGTQYF; DNA: TGTGCCAGCAGTTCCCCCATGGGACTAGCGGGAGAGGGGACCCAGTACTTC
J: TRBJ2-1; V: TRBV12-5; size: NA; D: TRBD2; CDR3: CASGWRLAGNNEQFF; DNA: TGTGCTAGTGGTTGGAGACTAGCGGGGAACAATGAGCAGTTCTTC
J: TRBJ2-7; V: TRBV20-1; size: NA; D: TRBD2; CDR3: CSARWTSGTYEQYF; DNA: TGCAGTGCTCGTTGGACTAGCGGGACGTACGAGCAGTACTTC
J: TRBJ2-5; V: TRBV12-3/TRBV12-4; size: many; D: NA; CDR3: CASSGNPGRHFQETQYF; DNA: TGTGCCAGCAGTGGGAATCCGGGACGCCATTTCCAAGAGACCCAGTACTTC
J: TRBJ2-5; V: TRBV11-2; size: NA; D: TRBD2; CDR3: CASSLSLAGAGETQYF; DNA: TGTGCCAGCAGCTTATCCCTAGCGGGGGCCGGGGAGACCCAGTACTTC
J: TRBJ2-3; V: TRBV13; size: many; D: NA; CDR3: CASSFRDGSTDTQYF; DNA: TGTGCCAGCAGCTTCCGGGACGGTAGCACAGATACGCAGTATTTT
J: TRBJ2-1; V: TRBV12-3/TRBV12-4; size: few; D: TRBD2; CDR3: CASSFGLAGGPYNEQFF; DNA: TGTGCCAGCAGTTTCGGACTAGCGGGGGGTCCCTACAATGAGCAGTTCTTC
J: TRBJ2-1; V: TRBV20-1; size: few; D: NA; CDR3: CSANPGGFGTYNEQFF; DNA: TGCAGTGCTAACCCCGGCGGATTTGGTACCTACAATGAGCAGTTCTTC
J: TRBJ2-1; V: TRBV10-3; size: NA; D: TRBD2; CDR3: CAISDQREVNEQFF; DNA: TGTGCCATCAGTGATCAGCGGGAGGTCAATGAGCAGTTCTTC
J: TRBJ1-5; V: TRBV20-1; size: NA; D: TRBD1; CDR3: CSASRDRGTLNQPQHF; DNA: TGCAGTGCTAGCCGGGACAGGGGGACCCTCAATCAGCCCCAGCATTTT
J: TRBJ2-2; V: TRBV12-3/TRBV12-4; size: many; D: NA; CDR3: CASSPGVGVAGELFF; DNA: TGTGCCAGCAGTCCAGGCGTCGGGGTGGCCGGGGAGCTGTTTTTT
J: TRBJ2-1; V: TRBV20-1; size: few; D: TRBD2; CDR3: CSARLAVTEQFF; DNA: TGCAGTGCTAGGCTAGCGGTCACTGAGCAGTTCTTC
J: TRBJ1-6; V: TRBV12-3/TRBV12-4; size: few; D: NA; CDR3: CASSLIRARSPLHF; DNA: TGTGCCAGCAGTTTAATCAGGGCTAGGTCACCCCTCCACTTT
J: TRBJ2-5; V: TRBV7-9; size: NA; D: TRBD2; CDR3: CASSTSGAQETQYF; DNA: TGTGCCAGCAGCACTAGCGGGGCGCAAGAGACCCAGTACTTC
J: TRBJ2-1; V: TRBV9; size: few; D: TRBD2; CDR3: CASSVLAGSSYNEQFF; DNA: TGTGCCAGCAGCGTTCTAGCGGGGAGCTCCTACAATGAGCAGTTCTTC
J: TRBJ2-7; V: TRBV12-3/TRBV12-4; size: NA; D: TRBD2; CDR3: CASSPSSGPIGAQYF; DNA: TGTGCCAGCAGTCCTTCTAGCGGGCCTATAGGGGCGCAGTACTTC
J: TRBJ2-7; V: TRBV6-5; size: NA; D: TRBD2; CDR3: CASSSTRAGAYEQYF; DNA: TGTGCCAGCAGTTCCACCCGAGCGGGGGCCTACGAGCAGTACTTC